One sample yielded the 2 T cell receptor beta chains listed below, sequenced in a study of cytomegalovirus exposure and HLA in healthy donors (dated by TCRdb to about 2017). The library relied on the immunoSEQ multiplex PCR assay. A mixture of 60 forward primers for TCR Vbeta segments and 13 reverse primers for TCR Jbeta segments was used in the multiplex PCR. Here the immuneACCESS table is served through TCRdb, limited to in-frame sequences with V and J called. Missing clones are a known gap in these copies; in checked studies unresolved V genes cover under half, and the rest lacks a known reason. In this sample the table shows some 150,000 clones, 75% to 80% of which occur a single time. Together, the top ten hold 0.55% to 0.8% of the sample. The sample comprised PBMCs. These receptors were obtained from a male donor in good health and CMV-seronegative.

A single count supports this clone. This chain links TRBV9 with TRBJ2-1, with 8 bases fitting TRBD2. CDR1 and CDR2 (germline): SGDLS, YYNGEE. V lost 0 bases to trimming and J lost 5 bases; unmatched junction nucleotides: 7. The CDR3 spans 16 residues. CDR3 in amino acids: CASSVGGSGANNEQFF. Written as DNA, the CDR3 is TGTGCCAGCAGCGTAGGGGGTAGCGGGGCTAACAATGAGCAGTTCTTC.

The rearrangement links TRBV11-2 to TRBJ1-2; possible D gene TRBD1, 6 bases. This CDR3 spans 14 amino acids. Deletions cut 0 bases from V and 8 bases from J, with 13 bases between. Germline CDR1 reads SGHAT; CDR2 reads FQNNGV. The CDR3 loop is CASSLDRGWPGYTF. The CDR3 DNA follows: TGTGCCAGCAGCTTAGATAGGGGGTGGCCAGGCTACACCTTC.